The 5 T cell receptor beta chains listed next were all sequenced from one sample in a study of cytomegalovirus exposure and HLA in healthy donors. PCR primers comprised 60 Vbeta and 13 Jbeta primers. TCRdb keeps only in-frame clones here, not all; method: immunoSEQ multiplex PCR. The sample has 110,000 to 150,000 clones, approximately 81% seen once. The sample comprised PBMCs. All receptors derive from a boy aged 2-15 years in good health and CMV-seronegative.

Concerning this clone itself: The CDR3 end shows no conserved phenylalanine or tryptophan, and so a read error is likely. The CDR3 DNA follows: TGTGCCAGCAGCGTGAGCGGACGGCTGAACACTGAAGCTTTCCTT. Translation: CASSVSGRLNTEAFL. This chain connects TRBV9 to TRBJ1-1; D unclear. The ends were cut back, 2 bases at V and 0 bases at J, with 11 bases in the middle. This CDR3 region has 15 residues. CDR1 is SGDLS and CDR2 is YYNGEE in the germline V gene.

This clone has only one observation. The J gene is TRBJ2-3, the V gene TRBV12-5; TRBD1 is a possible D gene (6 bases). V was trimmed by 4 bases and J by 6 bases, leaving 14 bases between them. Germline V CDR1 and CDR2: LGHNT, FRNRAP. CDR3 length: 14 residues. The CDR3 nucleotides are TGTGCTAGTGGTTATACAGGGACATGGGATACGCAGTATTTT. Protein: CASGYTGTWDTQYF.

This clone was found a few times. V usage is TRBV6-1 and J usage is TRBJ1-1; 8 bases match TRBD1. The CDR3 totals 14 residues. The V gene end was trimmed by 7 bases and the J gene end by 11 bases; junction bases not matched to a gene: 15. The germline V gene encodes CDR1 MNHNS and CDR2 SASEGT. The CDR3, as DNA: TGTGCCAGCACTCGATCCGGGACAGGCCCGAGGGCTTTCTTT. Its protein product is CASTRSGTGPRAFF.

The CDR3 sequence is CASSEVVLTGPSPLHF. DNA of the CDR3: TGTGCCAGCAGTGAGGTCGTCCTGACAGGACCATCACCCCTCCACTTT. This chain links TRBV25-1 with TRBJ1-6, with D perhaps matching TRBD1 (6 bases). V dropped 3 bases and J dropped 10 bases, with 19 bases sitting between them. CDR1 and CDR2 from the germline V gene are MGHDK and SYGVNS. The CDR3 is 16 residues long.

V and J are TRBV10-3 and TRBJ1-6; D is perhaps TRBD1 (6 bases). Germline CDR1 and CDR2: ENHRY and SYGVKD. V lost 10 bases and J lost 9, with 19 bases in between. CDR3 size: 14 residues. The CDR3 loop reads CATNRDTASSPLHF. The DNA of the CDR3 is TGTGCCACGAATCGGGACACTGCTAGTTCACCCCTCCACTTT.